The 27 T cell receptor beta chains in this list originate from one sample, sequenced in a study of response to subunit inactivated influenza vaccine listed by TCRdb under 2018. The library came from RT-PCR. The sample was run on an Illumina HiSeq 2500. The raw public reads went through TCRdb reprocessing: fastp at Q25, MiXCR clone calling, in-frame beta chains kept. Entries are consolidated by CDR3 protein sequence, retaining the most common genes and DNA. The sample has 550,000 to 650,000 distinct CDR3 sequences on record, 10% to 15% of them singletons. The ten largest clones represent roughly 10% of the sample. The sequences come from PBMCs from blood, collected on the day of vaccination. These receptors all stem from a man aged 45-65 years who received an inactivated influenza vaccine. Donor details come from another sample of the same person, matched by shared clones.

The CDR3 loop reads CASLGLAGVTGELFF. Written as DNA, the CDR3 is TGTGCCAGCCTAGGACTAGCGGGAGTCACCGGGGAGCTGTTTTTT. J is TRBJ2-2 and V is TRBV2, with 13 positions matching TRBD2. V was clipped by 8 bases and J by 4 bases; unmatched bases: 4. There are 15 residues in the CDR3. Germline V gives CDR1 SNHLY, CDR2 FYNNEI.

This sequence joins TRBV18 and TRBJ2-1; 11 nucleotides agree with TRBD1. CDR1 is KGHSH, CDR2 LQKENI, per germline. The CDR3 covers 17 residues. V shed 3 bases and J 7 bases; nucleotides not matched to a gene: 11. CDR3 coding DNA: TGTGCCAGCTCACCTCCGGTAGGACAGGGGGCGCGAAATGAGCAGTTCTTC. It encodes CASSPPVGQGARNEQFF.

V and J are TRBV5-1 and TRBJ1-4; no clear D gene. Germline V CDR1 and CDR2: SGHRS, YFSETQ. V lost 3 bases to trimming and J lost 0 bases, with 9 bases between them. CDR3 length: 15 residues. CDR3 DNA: TGCGCCAGCAGCTCGGGCGGGACAACTAATGAAAAACTGTTTTTT. This sequence encodes CASSSGGTTNEKLFF.

The rearrangement joins TRBV4-1 to TRBJ1-1, with unresolved D. The germline V and J ends were trimmed by 3 bases and 4 bases, with 9 bases remaining between them. CDR3 length: 13 residues. CDR1 is MGHRA, CDR2 YSYEKL, per germline. CDR3 residues: CASSQHTSTEAFF. CDR3 nucleotide sequence: TGCGCCAGCAGCCAGCACACCAGCACTGAAGCTTTCTTT.

This clonotype was counted ten times or more. The chain has TRBV5-6 and TRBJ2-3, with 7 nucleotides matching TRBD1. V was clipped by 5 bases and J by 2 bases; unmatched bases: 11. The V gene's germline CDR1 is SGHDT and CDR2 YYEEEE. The CDR3 contains 16 residues. As DNA, the CDR3 is TGTGCCAGCAGTTTCACAGGGGCCACCGTCACAGATACGCAGTATTTT. Translating gives CASSFTGATVTDTQYF. Using reference TRBV5-6 and TRBJ2-3 for the parts outside the CDR3, the full variable domain is DAGVTQSPTHLIKTRGQQVTLRCSPKSGHDTVSWYQQALGQGPQFIFQYYEEEERQRGNFPDRFSGHQFPNYSSELNVNALLLGDSALYLCASSFTGATVTDTQYFGPGTRLTVL.

The CDR3 sequence: CASSSAGAVGRYEQYF. CDR3 sequence (DNA): TGTGCCAGCAGCTCGGCAGGAGCGGTGGGTCGCTACGAGCAGTACTTC. The chain is built from TRBV28 and TRBJ2-7; TRBD2 might be the D (5 bases). Trimming took off 6 bases at V and 3 bases at J, with 21 bases between the two ends. In germline, CDR1 is MDHEN, CDR2 SYDVKM. The CDR3 consists of 16 residues.

The sample holds a few counts of this clonotype. The chain combines TRBV7-2 with TRBJ1-1; TRBD1 matches at 8 bases. V lost 4 bases to trimming and J lost 4 bases; unmatched junction nucleotides: 8. This CDR3 has 15 residues. The germline CDR1 and CDR2 sequences are SGHTA and FQGNSA. CDR3 residues: CASSYLQGAGTEAFF. The CDR3 region has the DNA TGTGCCAGCAGCTATTTGCAGGGGGCTGGCACTGAAGCTTTCTTT.

This clonotype has more than one count but fewer than ten. V gene TRBV19 combines with J gene TRBJ1-2; D is ambiguous. CDR3 length: 13 residues. Germline V gives CDR1 LNHDA, CDR2 SQIVND (reference sequence). Trimming removed 5 bases from V and 4 bases from J, with 11 bases in between. The CDR3 sequence is CASSAGVLYGYTF. CDR3 DNA sequence: TGTGCCAGTAGTGCAGGAGTACTCTATGGCTACACCTTC.

This clonotype appeared many times. The rearrangement links TRBV28 to TRBJ2-1; 7 bases line up with TRBD2. V was clipped by 8 bases and J by 2 bases; unmatched bases: 12. The CDR3 spans 16 residues. Germline values: CDR1 MDHEN, CDR2 SYDVKM. CDR3 bases: TGTGCCAGCGAGAGCCGGGAGGCTGACGCCTACAATGAGCAGTTCTTC. Encoded protein: CASESREADAYNEQFF. The full variable domain, with the rest looked up from reference TRBV28 and TRBJ2-1, is DVKVTQSSRYLVKRTGEKVFLECVQDMDHENMFWYRQDPGLGLRLIYFSYDVKMKEKGDIPEGYSVSREKKERFSLILESASTNQTSMYLCASESREADAYNEQFFGPGTRLTVL.

A few counts support this clonotype. The genes are TRBV11-2 and TRBJ2-5; the D is unclear. Trimming pared 1 base from V and 5 bases from J, leaving 11 bases between. The CDR3 extends over 14 amino acids. CDR1 SGHAT and CDR2 FQNNGV come from the germline V gene. CDR3 in DNA: TGTGCCAGCAGCTTAGGCTTCAGCGCGGAGACCCAGTACTTC. Translating gives CASSLGFSAETQYF.

This clonotype occurred many times. The chain joins TRBV12-3 or TRBV12-4 to TRBJ2-7, with TRBD2 matching 11 bases. The CDR3 is 15 amino acids. J was trimmed by 4 bases and V by 3 bases; bases with no gene match: 5. The DNA for the CDR3 is TGTGCCAGCAGTTTTTGGGCTAGCGGGGGGTACGAGCAGTACTTC. It codes for CASSFWASGGYEQYF.

The gene calls are TRBV10-3 and TRBJ2-2; 7 bases are a match to TRBD1. This CDR3 has 15 amino acids. Germline V gene sequence: CDR1 ENHRY, CDR2 SYGVKD. Trimming at V came to 2 bases and at J to 4 bases, leaving 4 bases not matched to a gene. The CDR3 coding sequence is TGTGCCATCAGTGAGACGGGACAGCCCACCGGGGAGCTGTTTTTT. This translates into CAISETGQPTGELFF.

The V and J genes are TRBV14 and TRBJ2-7, with D hard to call. Germline CDR1 reads SGHDN; CDR2 reads FVKESK. The CDR3 contains 12 residues. The ends were cut back, 4 bases at V and 6 bases at J, with 10 bases in the middle. This CDR3 reads CASSPVGREQYF. CDR3 nucleotides: TGTGCCAGCAGCCCCGTTGGACGCGAGCAGTACTTC.

This clonotype occurred many times. The CDR3 spells CASRKSGAQFF. The CDR3, as DNA: TGTGCCAGCAGGAAGTCAGGTGCGCAGTTCTTC. The chain joins TRBV5-6 to TRBJ2-1, with D uncertain. Germline V gives CDR1 SGHDT, CDR2 YYEEEE. The V gene lost 5 bases and the J gene lost 12 bases, with 12 bases spanning the gap. The CDR3 sequence is 11 residues long.

The chain combines TRBV7-2 with TRBJ2-2, with D tentatively TRBD1 (5 bases). Germline V gene data show CDR1 as SGHTA and CDR2 as FQGNSA. The length of the CDR3 is 15 residues. V dropped 3 bases and J dropped 6 bases, with 14 bases sitting between them. CDR3 nucleotide sequence: TGTGCCAGCAGCTTGAAAGGGGAAGGCGCCGGGGAGCTGTTTTTT. Protein sequence: CASSLKGEGAGELFF.

There are a few counts of this clonotype. The rearrangement uses TRBV10-3 and TRBJ2-7, with D possibly being TRBD1 (5 bases). The V and J ends lost 10 bases and 4 bases respectively, with 23 bases between them. The V gene's germline CDR1 is ENHRY and CDR2 SYGVKD. This CDR3 comprises 15 residues. Here the CDR3 DNA reads TGTGCCACCGGTAAAGAAATGGGGCCAAATTACGAGCAGTACTTC. Translating gives CATGKEMGPNYEQYF.

Here the CDR3 DNA reads TGTGCCAGCAGTTTAACCCGGGACCGTCCCCTTGGCTACACCTTC. This sequence encodes CASSLTRDRPLGYTF. The chain couples TRBV6-5 to TRBJ1-2, with D tentatively TRBD1 (5 bases). Per the germline V gene, CDR1 is MNHEY and CDR2 is SVGAGI. The CDR3 has 15 amino acids. V was cut by 4 bases and J by 7 bases, with 19 bases left in between.

This clonotype has only a few counts. As DNA, the CDR3 is TGTGCCAGCAGCCGAGACAGGGGGCTTTCACCCCTCCACTTT. This gives the protein CASSRDRGLSPLHF. The rearrangement joins TRBV12-3 or TRBV12-4 to TRBJ1-6, with 10 positions matching TRBD1. Losses at the gene ends were 6 bases for V and 9 bases for J; bases not matched to a gene: 5. CDR3 length: 14 amino acids.

This clonotype was counted a few times. The V call is TRBV7-8, the J call TRBJ2-1; 8 bases map to TRBD2. V was clipped by 2 bases and J by 7 bases; unmatched bases: 7. This CDR3 contains 15 residues. In germline, CDR1 is SGHVS, CDR2 FQNEAQ. CDR3 in DNA: TGTGCCAGCAGCTTAACTAGACTAGCGTTTAATGAGCAGTTCTTC. This encodes CASSLTRLAFNEQFF.

This clonotype appeared a few times. J is TRBJ2-2 and V is TRBV7-2; D is possibly TRBD2 (5 bases). V dropped 2 bases and J dropped 2 bases, with 18 bases sitting between them. This CDR3 contains 18 residues. CDR1 is SGHTA, CDR2 FQGNSA, per germline. CDR3 DNA: TGTGCCAGCAGCTTATCGAGCGGAGCAGGTTCTAACACCGGGGAGCTGTTTTTT. Protein sequence: CASSLSSGAGSNTGELFF.

This clonotype was detected a few times. The chain links TRBV20-1 to TRBJ2-7; D is tentatively TRBD1 or TRBD2 (5 bases each). Germline V gives CDR1 DFQATT, CDR2 SNEGSKA (reference sequence). Trimming cost V 6 bases and J 3 bases, with 15 bases left between them. The CDR3 covers 13 residues. CDR3 nucleotide sequence: TGCAGTGCCCCGGGACCGAAGAACTACGAGCAGTACTTC. This translates into CSAPGPKNYEQYF.

This clonotype was recorded many times. CDR3 coding DNA: TGTGCCAGCAGCGTAACGGGGACTAGCAAGACCGGGGAGCTGTTTTTT. Translating it yields CASSVTGTSKTGELFF. The rearrangement links TRBV9 to TRBJ2-2; 9 bases agree with TRBD2. V shed 1 base and J 5 bases; nucleotides not matched to a gene: 6. CDR3 length: 16 residues. Germline loops: CDR1 SGDLS, CDR2 YYNGEE.

The V and J genes are TRBV10-3 and TRBJ2-5; 7 nucleotides align to TRBD2. The trim removed 7 bases at V and 2 bases at J, leaving 4 bases unmatched. CDR1 and CDR2 (germline): ENHRY, SYGVKD. The CDR3 contains 13 residues. This CDR3 reads CAITSGAQETQYF. Written as DNA, the CDR3 is TGTGCCATCACCAGCGGGGCACAAGAGACCCAGTACTTC.

V is TRBV5-1 and J is TRBJ2-5; D might be TRBD2 (5 bases). CDR3 size: 14 residues. Trimming pared 2 bases from V and 1 base from J, leaving 9 bases between. The germline V gene has CDR1 SGHRS and CDR2 YFSETQ. The CDR3 here is CASSFVEGQETQYF. The CDR3 nucleotides are TGCGCCAGCAGCTTTGTCGAGGGCCAAGAGACCCAGTACTTC.

Ten or more counts support this clonotype. CDR3 loop: CATSDLNRSPNEQFF. CDR3 nucleotide sequence: TGTGCCACCAGTGATTTAAACAGGAGTCCCAATGAGCAGTTCTTC. The chain couples TRBV24-1 to TRBJ2-1; a possible D gene is TRBD1 (5 bases). Germline V gene data show CDR1 as KGHDR and CDR2 as SFDVKD. CDR3 size: 15 residues. Between the trimmed V and J ends, which lost 1 base and 6 bases, there was a span of 12 bases.

The table lists this clonotype with many counts. CDR3 in DNA: TGTGCCAGCAGGTTAACAAGAAACACTGAAGCTTTCTTT. Its protein is CASRLTRNTEAFF. The chain combines TRBV25-1 with TRBJ1-1; D uncertain. Germline values: CDR1 MGHDK, CDR2 SYGVNS. The V end lost 6 bases, the J end lost 2 bases, and 10 bases lay between the germline ends. The CDR3 covers 13 residues.

This clonotype was seen a few times. The chain uses TRBV12-3 or TRBV12-4 and TRBJ2-2, with 7 bases lining up with TRBD1. The CDR3 length is 17 residues. V trimming: 4 bases; J trimming: 6 bases; junction bases outside the gene matches: 14. The CDR3: CASSWAYRGEGAGELFF. The CDR3 coding sequence is TGTGCCAGCAGTTGGGCTTACAGGGGCGAAGGAGCCGGGGAGCTGTTTTTT.